The source of this T cell receptor beta chain is a study of cytomegalovirus exposure and HLA in healthy donors. Germline CDR1 is SQVTM and CDR2 is ANQGSEA. This CDR3 spans 11 amino acids. V was pared by 3 bases and J by 6 bases, with 9 bases between. The study ran its PCR with 60 Vbeta and 13 Jbeta primers. Profiling relied on immunoSEQ multiplex PCR, and the TCRdb table lists in-frame clones only, not all of them. This sample has some 130,000 clones, with 74% found just once. Sample: PBMCs. V usage is TRBV29-1 and J usage is TRBJ2-7, with TRBD1 as a possible D gene (6 bases). The source of this sequence is a male donor in good health and CMV-seronegative. CDR3 amino acids: CSVDQGSEQYF. The CDR3 DNA sequence: TGCAGCGTTGACCAGGGGAGCGAGCAGTACTTC.